This T cell receptor (beta chain) was identified in a study of T cells expressing NK-cell markers. Study at large: Just one sequenced donor of eight was HCMV-seronegative, while seven were seropositive.

The CDR3 has 11 amino acids. Germline assignment: CDR1 SGHRS and CDR2 YFSETQ. TCRdb re-analyzed the 5' RACE reads; it lists each CDR3 protein once, without DNA. Reported are approximately 550,000 distinct CDR3 sequences; the ten largest clones contain approximately 3.6%. The sequencing sample was made of blood T cells: a sorted CD56 or NKG2C T cell subset, CD4+ or CD8+ T cells, or bulk PBMC T cells (not recorded which). The chain is built from TRBV5-1 and TRBJ1-1. This TCR was recovered from a man between 18 and 29 years old in good health. CDR3 sequence: CAGRVNTEAFF. Complete variable domain (other parts from reference TRBV5-1 and TRBJ1-1): KAGVTQTPRYLIKTRGQQVTLSCSPISGHRSVSWYQQTPGQGLQFLFEYFSETQRNKGNFPGRFSGRQFSNSRSEMNVSTLELGDSALYLCAGRVNTEAFFGQGTRLTVV.